This T cell receptor beta chain was recovered during a study of blood T cell repertoires in COVID-19 (dated by TCRdb to 2020 to 2021). About the full investigation: Samples covering the acute and convalescent phases of COVID-19 were provided by collaborators in the United States, Italy and Spain. The prospective study material was composed of cDNA or gDNA derived from T cells, B-cell-depleted T cells, or PBMCs. Subjects who had been exposed to COVID-19, were actively infected with it, or had recovered from it provided the deeply sampled blood TCRbeta repertoires that made up the dataset. The repertoires were made available in a free public database intended to serve as a resource for research on the immune response to SARS-CoV-2. The samples were drawn from two sources: the first 160 participants of the ongoing ImmuneRACE study, and over 950 subjects contributed by 6 global collaborators. Nearly every sample came with metadata listing a de-identified subject ID, COVID-19 status, age in years and sex. HLA class I and class II types, where available, came from metadata supplied by the sample provider rather than from assay-based typing. Paper-wide results and their limitations: The quantity of clinical and demographic metadata differed by source and by participant and was supplied without curation.

Regarding this clone: Its antigen is still unknown. No qualities accompany the bases; no much larger clone lies one base away.

Each collaborating institution followed its own protocols to collect whole blood in K2EDTA tubes. Collaborator samples were shipped for TCRbeta analysis as frozen whole blood, isolated PBMCs, or DNA extracted from either sample type. Between the V and J ends, shortened by 1 base and 2 bases respectively, the junction contains 8 bases. From its cysteine to its phenylalanine, the CDR3 spans 14 amino acids. Kept here is only the CDR3 DNA, which spans 42 bases and is read in frame from base 1. CDR1 and CDR2, looked up from the germline V gene (reference sequence), are LGHDT and YNNKEL. TCRbeta CDR3 regions were amplified from genomic DNA using the immunoSEQ Assay, a bias-controlled multiplex PCR. As for the original processing: The number of nucleated cells in each sample was estimated by amplification of reference gene primers within the assay. To quantify the absolute abundance of each unique TCRbeta CDR3 rearrangement, sequence reads were collapsed and filtered. For each sample, productive Simpson clonality was calculated as the square root of Simpson's diversity index across productive rearrangements. Entries here come from immuneACCESS through TCRdb and include only in-frame sequences with V and J called. Some clones fail to appear in such tables; in the studies checked, an unresolved V gene covers under half of the shortfall, and the cause of the remainder is unknown. The DNA was the basis for D and trimming; V, J and clone size are from that table. This sample lists 130,000 or so clones; 85% to 90% were detected once. The biggest ten clones account for over 1.5% of the sample.

The chain employs TRBV3-1 (or the pseudogene TRBV3-2) and TRBJ1-1; no D gene can be assigned with confidence. This TCR was sampled from a woman aged 60-75 years with acute or convalescent COVID-19. Sample: peripheral blood. The CDR3 protein sequence reads: CASSQVGFNTEAFF. Here is the DNA: TGTGCCAGCAGCCAAGTCGGGTTCAACACTGAAGCTTTCTTT.